These 27 T cell receptor beta chains share one sample of origin, sequenced in a study of identifying expanded T cells in peripheral blood. The table came from immunoSEQ multiplex PCR; TCRdb's copy has only in-frame clones and leaves some out. The sample records about 85,000 clones, more than 70% being singletons. The sample consisted of blood. The source of these receptors is a person between 18 and 75 years old in good health.

This chain connects TRBV2 to TRBJ1-4; D uncertain. This CDR3 contains 12 residues. Germline values: CDR1 SNHLY, CDR2 FYNNEI. V was clipped by 4 bases and J by 11 bases, with 11 bases between them. CDR3 DNA: TGTGCCAGCAGTGTGAACCCGGCTAAACTGTTTTTT. Protein sequence: CASSVNPAKLFF.

The V gene is TRBV7-8, the J gene TRBJ2-6; 9 nucleotides match TRBD1. CDR1 is SGHVS and CDR2 is FQNEAQ in the germline V gene. The CDR3 loop spans 21 amino acids. V shed 3 bases, J shed 2 bases, and the junction held 17 bases outside the gene matches. The CDR3 DNA reads as TGTGCCAGCAGCTTGGTCCCGGGACAGGGCCGGGGCATTCCTGGGGCCAACGTCCTGACTTTC. Translated, it gives CASSLVPGQGRGIPGANVLTF.

The chain employs TRBV19 and TRBJ2-7; tentative D call: TRBD2 (6 bases). This CDR3 is built from 15 residues. The ends were cut back, 1 base at V and 2 bases at J, with 12 bases in the middle. CDR1 and CDR2 from the germline V gene are LNHDA and SQIVND (reference sequence). CDR3 in DNA: TGTGCCAGTAGTATAGCGGGGGACCCAACCTACGAGCAGTACTTC. Translating gives CASSIAGDPTYEQYF.

The chain employs TRBV29-1 and TRBJ1-4; TRBD1 might be the D (6 bases). The CDR3 contains 13 residues. V was pared by 4 bases and J by 7 bases, with 13 bases between. Germline V lookup: CDR1 SQVTM, CDR2 ANQGSEA. The CDR3 DNA sequence: TGCAGCGTTGCAGAGGGGGTGGGTGAAAAACTGTTTTTT. Its protein is CSVAEGVGEKLFF.

This chain joins TRBV28 and TRBJ1-2; TRBD1 might be the D (5 bases). V was pared by 6 bases and J by 7 bases, with 18 bases between. Germline assignment: CDR1 MDHEN and CDR2 SYDVKM. CDR3 length equals 14 residues. The CDR3 sequence: CASSPPRGGAGYTF. Here the CDR3 DNA reads TGTGCCAGCAGCCCCCCACGGGGAGGGGCTGGCTACACCTTC.

V and J are TRBV6-6 and TRBJ2-3; D ambiguous. V dropped 3 bases and J dropped 3 bases, with 16 bases sitting between them. The germline CDR1 and CDR2 sequences are MNHNY and SVGAGI (reference sequence). The CDR3 covers 16 residues. CDR3 coding DNA: TGTGCCAGCAGTTATTCCCTGGCGGTCGGGACAGATACGCAGTATTTT. Translation gives CASSYSLAVGTDTQYF.

The chain joins TRBV5-4 to TRBJ2-7; weak D call: TRBD2 (6 bases). The V end was cut by 2 bases, the J end by 4 bases, with 10 bases between. This CDR3 spans 13 amino acids. Germline assignment: CDR1 SGHNT and CDR2 YYREEE (reference sequence). Here the CDR3 reads CASSFAGSYEQYF. As DNA, the CDR3 is TGTGCCAGCAGCTTCGCCGGGAGTTACGAGCAGTACTTC.

The chain couples TRBV5-8 to TRBJ2-3; D possibly corresponds to TRBD2 (7 bases). This CDR3 comprises 15 residues. Germline CDR1 SGHTS, CDR2 YDEGEE. V lost 3 bases and J 2 bases, leaving 13 bases between the germline ends. For the CDR3, the DNA is TGTGCCAGCAGCTGGCGGCGGGGGCCCACAGATACGCAGTATTTT. Translation gives CASSWRRGPTDTQYF.

The chain uses TRBV7-2 and TRBJ1-2; 8 bases align to TRBD1. V lost 5 bases to trimming and J lost 2 bases; unmatched junction nucleotides: 7. The germline CDR1 and CDR2 sequences are SGHTA and FQGNSA. This CDR3 has 15 residues. The CDR3 sequence is CASSPGQGQNYGYTF. The CDR3 DNA sequence: TGTGCCAGCAGCCCCGGACAGGGCCAAAACTATGGCTACACCTTC.

The rearrangement links TRBV5-4 to TRBJ1-2; weak D call: TRBD1 (5 bases). CDR3 length: 16 residues. In germline, CDR1 is SGHNT, CDR2 YYREEE (reference sequence). V lost 1 base and J 2 bases, leaving 15 bases between the germline ends. The CDR3 nucleotides are TGTGCCAGCAGCTTGCCCGGAGCCGGGACCAACTATGGCTACACCTTC. Encoded protein: CASSLPGAGTNYGYTF.

The chain recombines TRBV9 with TRBJ2-1; a weak D match, TRBD1 (5 bases). V lost 4 bases, J lost 4 bases, and 9 bases lay in between. The CDR3 has 13 residues. Germline loops: CDR1 SGDLS, CDR2 YYNGEE. The CDR3 protein is CASSPPGYNEQFF. The DNA for the CDR3 is TGTGCCAGCAGCCCACCAGGGTACAATGAGCAGTTCTTC.

The V gene is TRBV7-2, the J gene TRBJ2-1; 10 positions match TRBD2. J was trimmed by 3 bases and V by 2 bases; bases with no gene match: 4. The V gene's germline CDR1 is SGHTA and CDR2 FQGNSA. The CDR3 is made up of 16 amino acids. The CDR3 here is CASSLRPSGGYNEQFF. CDR3 nucleotide sequence: TGTGCCAGCAGCTTACGCCCTAGCGGGGGCTACAATGAGCAGTTCTTC.

V and J are TRBV10-1 and TRBJ1-1, with D possibly being TRBD1 (5 bases). Germline V lookup: CDR1 WNHNN, CDR2 SYGVQD (reference sequence). Trimming removed 5 bases at V and 1 base at J, with 11 bases between. The CDR3 extends over 14 amino acids. The CDR3: CASSLTASNTEAFF. In nucleotides, the CDR3 is TGCGCCAGCAGTTTGACAGCGTCGAACACTGAAGCTTTCTTT.

To note about this clone: One end of the junction fails to match germline, which may point to a read error. This chain uses TRBV18 with TRBJ2-1; 9 bases match TRBD1. This CDR3 comprises 13 residues. Germline V gives CDR1 KGHSH, CDR2 LQKENI. CDR3 nucleotide sequence: TGTGCCAGCTCACCGAACACAGGGGGCGAAGGGATCTTC. Translation gives CASSPNTGGEGIF.

The chain employs TRBV6-5 and TRBJ2-1, with TRBD2 matching over 10 bases. V lost 2 bases and J lost 7; bases outside the gene matches: 5. Germline V gives CDR1 MNHEY, CDR2 SVGAGI. The CDR3 runs 15 residues. CDR3 region: CASSYTSGALNEQFF. The CDR3 nucleotides read TGTGCCAGCAGTTACACTAGCGGGGCCTTAAATGAGCAGTTCTTC.

V is TRBV11-3 and J is TRBJ2-7; D is perhaps TRBD1 (5 bases). The CDR3 contains 16 residues. Trimming removed 5 bases at V and 1 base at J, with 18 bases between. Germline lookup yields CDR1 SGHNT and CDR2 YENEEA. CDR3 residues: CASSISGHPKSYEQYF. In nucleotides, the CDR3 is TGTGCCAGCAGCATTTCCGGACACCCAAAGTCCTACGAGCAGTACTTC.

V and J are TRBV29-1 and TRBJ2-1; D may be TRBD1 or TRBD2 (6 bases each). Germline CDR1 is SQVTM and CDR2 is ANQGSEA. The germline V and J ends were trimmed by 4 bases and 8 bases, with 18 bases remaining between them. This CDR3 spans 14 amino acids. The CDR3 bases are TGCAGCGTTGGGCCGGGACCCGGGGGCCATGAGCAGTTCTTC. Translated, it gives CSVGPGPGGHEQFF.

The chain has TRBV7-9 and TRBJ2-1, with D perhaps matching TRBD1 or TRBD2 (6 bases each). The germline CDR1 and CDR2 sequences are SEHNR and FQNEAQ (reference sequence). The CDR3 covers 16 residues. V was pared by 4 bases and J by 2 bases, with 15 bases between. The CDR3 here is CASSSPKGGPYNEQFF. The CDR3 DNA sequence: TGTGCCAGCAGCTCCCCAAAGGGGGGCCCCTACAATGAGCAGTTCTTC.

The chain uses TRBV4-3 and TRBJ2-5; D unresolved. The DNA end favors TRBJ2-7, so the J call may be wrong. Germline lookup yields CDR1 LGHNA and CDR2 YSLEER. CDR3 size: 15 residues. The CDR3: CASSQEDAPTYEQYF. CDR3 DNA sequence: TGCGCCAGCAGCCAAGAGGACGCCCCGACCTACGAGCAGTACTTC.

V usage is TRBV30 and J usage is TRBJ1-1; D may be TRBD1 (5 bases). The germline V and J ends were trimmed by 4 bases and 0 bases, with 18 bases remaining between them. Germline values: CDR1 GTSNPN, CDR2 SVGIG (reference sequence). CDR3 length: 16 residues. The CDR3 is CAWTHGTAGMNTEAFF. The CDR3 bases are TGTGCCTGGACCCATGGGACGGCCGGAATGAACACTGAAGCTTTCTTT.

The V gene is TRBV6-5, the J gene TRBJ2-5, with unresolved D. CDR1 and CDR2 (germline): MNHEY, SVGAGI. The V end lost 4 bases, the J end lost 0 bases, and 6 bases lay between the germline ends. The CDR3 is 13 residues long. The CDR3 sequence is CASSWQDQETQYF. DNA of the CDR3: TGTGCCAGCAGTTGGCAGGACCAAGAGACCCAGTACTTC.

The genes are TRBV7-2 and TRBJ1-1; D is uncertain. CDR1 and CDR2 (germline): SGHTA, FQGNSA. The CDR3 consists of 14 residues. With 7 bases removed from V and 0 bases from J, the gap between germline ends came to 12 bases. CDR3 nucleotides: TGTGCCAGCACCCCGCCCGGGGTGAACACTGAAGCTTTCTTT. Its protein is CASTPPGVNTEAFF. The full variable domain, completed using reference TRBV7-2 and TRBJ1-1, is GAGVSQSPSNKVTEKGKDVELRCDPISGHTALYWYRQSLGQGLEFLIYFQGNSAPDKSGLPSDRFSAERTGGSVSTLTIQRTQQEDSAVYLCASTPPGVNTEAFFGQGTRLTVV.

DNA for the CDR3: TGCGCCAGCAGCTTGGGACACTTCAACACTGAAGCTTTCTTT. Protein product: CASSLGHFNTEAFF. The genes are TRBV5-1 and TRBJ1-1; no clear D. Trimming removed 0 bases at V and 2 bases at J, with 8 bases between. This CDR3 is 14 amino acids long. Germline values: CDR1 SGHRS, CDR2 YFSETQ. Full variable domain (remainder filled in from reference TRBV5-1 and TRBJ1-1): KAGVTQTPRYLIKTRGQQVTLSCSPISGHRSVSWYQQTPGQGLQFLFEYFSETQRNKGNFPGRFSGRQFSNSRSEMNVSTLELGDSALYLCASSLGHFNTEAFFGQGTRLTVV.

J is TRBJ1-2 and V is TRBV18; 8 bases are shared with TRBD1. Losses at the gene ends were 2 bases for V and 6 bases for J; bases not matched to a gene: 14. Germline V gives CDR1 KGHSH, CDR2 LQKENI. The length of the CDR3 is 17 residues. In DNA, the CDR3 is TGTGCCAGCTCACCAGGATGGACAGGGACTAATCTGGATGGCTACACCTTC. Amino acid sequence: CASSPGWTGTNLDGYTF.

The chain recombines TRBV14 with TRBJ1-1; D call uncertain. The V gene's germline CDR1 is SGHDN and CDR2 FVKESK. Trimming removed 4 bases from V and 0 bases from J, with 6 bases in between. The CDR3 consists of 13 residues. Here the CDR3 reads CASSLNMNTEAFF. DNA of the CDR3: TGTGCCAGCAGCCTGAATATGAACACTGAAGCTTTCTTT.

The chain recombines TRBV19 with TRBJ2-5, with D tentatively TRBD2 (6 bases). CDR1 and CDR2 from the germline V gene are LNHDA and SQIVND (reference sequence). This CDR3 is 13 amino acids long. Trimming removed 6 bases at V and 1 base at J, with 9 bases between. Written as DNA, the CDR3 is TGTGCCAGTAGAGAGGGACTCCAAGAGACCCAGTACTTC. It specifies CASREGLQETQYF.

By share, this clone ranks as medium-sized (0.01 to 0.1%). The same CDR3 is also encoded by other DNA sequences in this sample. This rearrangement joins TRBV11-2 to TRBJ1-2; the match to TRBD1 covers 7 bases. Per the germline V gene, CDR1 is SGHAT and CDR2 is FQNNGV. V lost 5 bases and J lost 3; bases outside the gene matches: 3. There are 13 residues in the CDR3. The chain's CDR3 is CASSPGQDYGYTF. The CDR3 DNA reads TGTGCCAGCAGCCCCGGACAGGACTATGGCTACACCTTC. Filled out from reference TRBV11-2 and TRBJ1-2, the complete variable domain reads EAGVAQSPRYKIIEKRQSVAFWCNPISGHATLYWYQQILGQGPKLLIQFQNNGVVDDSQLPKDRFSAERLKGVDSTLKIQPAKLEDSAVYLCASSPGQDYGYTFGSGTRLTVV.